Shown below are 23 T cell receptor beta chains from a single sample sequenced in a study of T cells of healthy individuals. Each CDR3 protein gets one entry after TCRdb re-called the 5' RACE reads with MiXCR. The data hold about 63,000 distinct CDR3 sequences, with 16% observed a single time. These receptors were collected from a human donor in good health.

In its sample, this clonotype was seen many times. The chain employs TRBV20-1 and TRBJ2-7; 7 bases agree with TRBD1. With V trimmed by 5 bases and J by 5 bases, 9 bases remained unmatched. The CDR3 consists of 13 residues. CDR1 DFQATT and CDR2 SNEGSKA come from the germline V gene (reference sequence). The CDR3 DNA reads TGCAGTGCTTCTCGACAGGGTATCGACGAGCAGTACTTC. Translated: CSASRQGIDEQYF.

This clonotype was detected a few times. Here the CDR3 reads CASSHSGGTTDTQYF. The CDR3 DNA follows: TGTGCCAGCAGTCATAGCGGGGGGACCACAGATACGCAGTATTTT. This sequence joins TRBV12-3 or TRBV12-4 and TRBJ2-3; 10 nucleotides line up with TRBD2. CDR3 size: 15 residues. The ends lost 5 bases at V and 2 bases at J; junction bases unmatched: 4.

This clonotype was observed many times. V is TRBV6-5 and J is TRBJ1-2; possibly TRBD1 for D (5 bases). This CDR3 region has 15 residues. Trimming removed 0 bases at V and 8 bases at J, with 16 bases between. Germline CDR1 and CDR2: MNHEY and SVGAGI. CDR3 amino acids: CASSYSPSGFQGYTF. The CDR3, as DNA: TGTGCCAGCAGTTACTCCCCCTCAGGGTTTCAGGGCTACACCTTC.

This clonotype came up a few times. The DNA for the CDR3 is TGTGCCAGCAGTGGGTGGGGCGGGAGCTATGAGCAGTTCTTC. Translation gives CASSGWGGSYEQFF. V is TRBV2 and J is TRBJ2-1, with TRBD2 matching 7 bases. V was pared by 4 bases and J by 8 bases, with 8 bases of the junction left unmatched. CDR3 length: 14 amino acids. Germline lookup yields CDR1 SNHLY and CDR2 FYNNEI.

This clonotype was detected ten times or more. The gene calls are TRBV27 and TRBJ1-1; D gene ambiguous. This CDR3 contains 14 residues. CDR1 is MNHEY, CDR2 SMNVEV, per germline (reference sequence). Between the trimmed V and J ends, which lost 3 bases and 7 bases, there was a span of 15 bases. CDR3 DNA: TGTGCCAGCAGTTTGGCCCCCGGACCGCTTGAAGCTTTCTTT. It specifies CASSLAPGPLEAFF.

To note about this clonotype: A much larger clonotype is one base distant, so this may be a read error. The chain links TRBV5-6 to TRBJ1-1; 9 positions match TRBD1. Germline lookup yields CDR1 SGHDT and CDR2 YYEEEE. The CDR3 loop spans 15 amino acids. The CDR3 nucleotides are TGTACCAGCAGCCCAACAGGGGGCGGGAACACTGAAGCTTTCTTT. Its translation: CTSSPTGGGNTEAFF. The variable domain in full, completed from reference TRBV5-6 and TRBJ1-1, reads DAGVTQSPTHLIKTRGQQVTLRCSPKSGHDTVSWYQQALGQGPQFIFQYYEEEERQRGNFPDRFSGHQFPNYSSELNVNALLLGDSALYLCTSSPTGGGNTEAFFGQGTRLTVV.

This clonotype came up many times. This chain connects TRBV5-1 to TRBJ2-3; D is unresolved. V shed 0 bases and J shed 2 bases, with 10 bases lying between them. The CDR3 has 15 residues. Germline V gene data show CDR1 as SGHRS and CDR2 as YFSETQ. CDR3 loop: CASSLAPEYTDTQYF. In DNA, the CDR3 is TGCGCCAGCAGCTTGGCCCCAGAATACACAGATACGCAGTATTTT.

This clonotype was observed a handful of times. The CDR3 loop reads CASSFRQGWDEQYF. CDR3 nucleotides: TGTGCCAGCAGCTTCCGACAGGGGTGGGACGAGCAGTACTTC. The chain couples TRBV7-2 to TRBJ2-7, with 8 bases identical to TRBD1. The CDR3 loop spans 14 amino acids. Germline trimming cut 3 bases from V and 5 bases from J; bases unmatched to any gene: 6. Germline V gives CDR1 SGHTA, CDR2 FQGNSA.

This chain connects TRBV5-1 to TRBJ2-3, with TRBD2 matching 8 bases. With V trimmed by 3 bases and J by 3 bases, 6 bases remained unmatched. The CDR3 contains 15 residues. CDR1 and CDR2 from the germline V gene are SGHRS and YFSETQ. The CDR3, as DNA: TGCGCCAGCAGCTCTCCGGGACTAGGTACAGATACGCAGTATTTT. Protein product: CASSSPGLGTDTQYF.

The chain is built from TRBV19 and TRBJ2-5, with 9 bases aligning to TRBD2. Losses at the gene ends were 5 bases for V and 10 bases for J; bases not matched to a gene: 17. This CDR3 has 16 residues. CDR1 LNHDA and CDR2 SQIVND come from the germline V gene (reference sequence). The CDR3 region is CASSPRTSAPRVGQYF. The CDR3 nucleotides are TGTGCCAGTAGTCCTCGGACTAGCGCCCCGAGGGTAGGCCAGTACTTC.

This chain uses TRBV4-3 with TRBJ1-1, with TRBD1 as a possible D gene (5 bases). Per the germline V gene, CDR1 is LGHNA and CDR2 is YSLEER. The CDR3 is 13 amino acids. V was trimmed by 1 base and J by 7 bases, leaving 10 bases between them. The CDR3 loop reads CASSQVRGYEAFF. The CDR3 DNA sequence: TGCGCCAGCAGCCAAGTCCGGGGCTATGAAGCTTTCTTT.

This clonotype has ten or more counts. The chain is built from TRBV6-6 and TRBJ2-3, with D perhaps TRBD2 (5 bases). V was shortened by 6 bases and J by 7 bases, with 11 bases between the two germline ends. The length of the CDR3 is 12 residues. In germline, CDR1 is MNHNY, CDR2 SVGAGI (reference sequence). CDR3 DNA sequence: TGTGCCAGCAGCTCCGGGATTTATACGCAGTATTTT. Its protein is CASSSGIYTQYF.

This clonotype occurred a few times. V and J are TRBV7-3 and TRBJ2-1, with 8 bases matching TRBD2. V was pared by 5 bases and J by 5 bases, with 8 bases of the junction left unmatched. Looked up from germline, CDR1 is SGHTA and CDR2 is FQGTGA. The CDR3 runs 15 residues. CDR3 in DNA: TGTGCCAGCAGCAGGAGCGGGGGACATGACAATGAGCAGTTCTTC. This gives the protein CASSRSGGHDNEQFF.

The CDR3 coding sequence is TGCAGTGCTGATGGGGACTTCTACGAGCAGTACTTC. It translates to CSADGDFYEQYF. The chain joins TRBV20-1 to TRBJ2-7; weak D call: TRBD2 (6 bases). The CDR3 extends over 12 amino acids. Germline CDR1 DFQATT, CDR2 SNEGSKA (reference sequence). Between the trimmed V and J ends, which lost 5 bases and 3 bases, there was a span of 11 bases.

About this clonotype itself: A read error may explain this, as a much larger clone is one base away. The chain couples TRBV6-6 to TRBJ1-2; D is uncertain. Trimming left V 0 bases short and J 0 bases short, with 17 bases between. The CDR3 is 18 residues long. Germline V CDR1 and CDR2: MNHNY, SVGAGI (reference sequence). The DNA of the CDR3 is TGTGCCAGCAGTTACTCGCGGCAGTGGGCGCAAACTAACTATGGCTACACCTTC. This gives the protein CASSYSRQWAQTNYGYTF.

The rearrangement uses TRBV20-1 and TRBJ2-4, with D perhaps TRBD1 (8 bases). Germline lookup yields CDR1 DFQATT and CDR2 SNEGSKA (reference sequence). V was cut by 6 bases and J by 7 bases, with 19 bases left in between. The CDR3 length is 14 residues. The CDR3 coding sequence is TGCAGTGCAATGGACAGGGAGGGGTCCAACATTCAGTACTTC. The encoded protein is CSAMDREGSNIQYF.

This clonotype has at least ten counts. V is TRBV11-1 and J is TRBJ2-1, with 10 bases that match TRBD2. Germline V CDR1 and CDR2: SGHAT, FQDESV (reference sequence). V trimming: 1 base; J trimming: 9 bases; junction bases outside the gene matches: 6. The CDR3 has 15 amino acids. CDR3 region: CASSLERGGPGEQFF. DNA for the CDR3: TGTGCCAGCAGCTTAGAGCGGGGGGGCCCCGGTGAGCAGTTCTTC. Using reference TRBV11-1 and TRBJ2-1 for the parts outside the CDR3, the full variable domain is EAEVAQSPRYKITEKSQAVAFWCDPISGHATLYWYRQILGQGPELLVQFQDESVVDDSQLPKDRFSAERLKGVDSTLKIQPAELGDSAMYLCASSLERGGPGEQFFGPGTRLTVL.

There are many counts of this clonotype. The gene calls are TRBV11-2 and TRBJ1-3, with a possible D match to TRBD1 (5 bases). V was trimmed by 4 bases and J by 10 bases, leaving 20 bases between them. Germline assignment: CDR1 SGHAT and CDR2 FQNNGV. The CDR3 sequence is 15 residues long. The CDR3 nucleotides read TGTGCCAGCAGCTGGATCCGGGACCGGGGTCGAACCATATATTTT. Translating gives CASSWIRDRGRTIYF. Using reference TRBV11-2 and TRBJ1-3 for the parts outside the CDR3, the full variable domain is EAGVAQSPRYKIIEKRQSVAFWCNPISGHATLYWYQQILGQGPKLLIQFQNNGVVDDSQLPKDRFSAERLKGVDSTLKIQPAKLEDSAVYLCASSWIRDRGRTIYFGEGSWLTVV.

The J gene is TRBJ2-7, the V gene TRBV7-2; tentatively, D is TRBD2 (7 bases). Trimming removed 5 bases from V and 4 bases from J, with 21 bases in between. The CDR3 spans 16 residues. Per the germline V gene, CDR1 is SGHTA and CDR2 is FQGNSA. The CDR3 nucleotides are TGTGCCAGCAGCCTGATATTCGGGGGGCAGACTTACGAGCAGTACTTC. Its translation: CASSLIFGGQTYEQYF.

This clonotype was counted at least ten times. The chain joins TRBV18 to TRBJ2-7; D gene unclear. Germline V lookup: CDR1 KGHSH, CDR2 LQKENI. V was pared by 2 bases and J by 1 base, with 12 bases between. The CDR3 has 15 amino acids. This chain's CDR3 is CASSPYISESYEQYF. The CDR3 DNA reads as TGTGCCAGCTCACCATATATCAGCGAGTCCTACGAGCAGTACTTC.

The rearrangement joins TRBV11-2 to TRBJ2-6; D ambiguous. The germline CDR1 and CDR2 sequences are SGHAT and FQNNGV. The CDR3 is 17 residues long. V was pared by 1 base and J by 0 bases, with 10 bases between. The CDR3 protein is CASSLGYSLSGANVLTF. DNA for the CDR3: TGTGCCAGCAGCTTAGGTTACAGCCTCTCTGGGGCCAACGTCCTGACTTTC. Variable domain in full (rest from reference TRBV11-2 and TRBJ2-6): EAGVAQSPRYKIIEKRQSVAFWCNPISGHATLYWYQQILGQGPKLLIQFQNNGVVDDSQLPKDRFSAERLKGVDSTLKIQPAKLEDSAVYLCASSLGYSLSGANVLTFGAGSRLTVL.

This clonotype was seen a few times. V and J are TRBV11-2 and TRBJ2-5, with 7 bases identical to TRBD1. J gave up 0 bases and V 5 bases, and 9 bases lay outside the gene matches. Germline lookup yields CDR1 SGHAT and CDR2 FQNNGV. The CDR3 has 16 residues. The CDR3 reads CASSRNRDSYQETQYF. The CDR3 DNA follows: TGTGCCAGCAGCCGAAATCGGGACAGCTACCAAGAGACCCAGTACTTC.

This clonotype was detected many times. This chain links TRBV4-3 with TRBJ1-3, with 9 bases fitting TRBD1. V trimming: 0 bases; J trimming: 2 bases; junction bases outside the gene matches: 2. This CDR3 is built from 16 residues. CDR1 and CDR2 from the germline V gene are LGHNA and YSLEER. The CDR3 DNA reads TGCGCCAGCAGCCAAGATAGGACAGGGGCTGGAAACACCATATATTTT. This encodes CASSQDRTGAGNTIYF.